This T cell receptor beta chain came from a study of response to subunit inactivated influenza vaccine. Study conclusions and caveats: Authors suggested that a seasonal influenza vaccination recruits few new T cells each time.

V was clipped by 5 bases and J by 3 bases, with 5 bases between them. The germline V gene has CDR1 MDHEN and CDR2 SYDVKM. The CDR3 is 12 residues long. The table lists this clonotype with a few counts. Its specificity is not known. MiXCR, run by TCRdb on the RT-PCR reads, gives a single entry per CDR3 protein. The sample records roughly 460,000 distinct CDR3 sequences, about 10% being singletons. The material sequenced was PBMCs from blood, taken 40 to 50 days after vaccination. The clonotype comes from a middle-aged man who received an inactivated influenza vaccine. The chain uses TRBV28 and TRBJ1-5; D ambiguous. As DNA, the CDR3 is TGTGCCAGCAGTGACAACAATCAGCCCCAGCATTTT. Protein sequence: CASSDNNQPQHF.